The 24 T cell receptor beta chains listed next were all sequenced from one sample in a study of blood T cell repertoires in COVID-19. Sequencing used immunoSEQ multiplex PCR; TCRdb keeps in-frame clones, though not all of them. Among about 160,000 clones listed, 86% were seen once. The material sequenced was peripheral blood. These receptors all come from a man between 65 and 85 years old with acute or convalescent COVID-19.

A few counts support this clone. V usage is TRBV7-2 and J usage is TRBJ2-1, with 10 bases lining up with TRBD1. The trim removed 5 bases at V and 4 bases at J, leaving 2 bases unmatched. The germline CDR1 and CDR2 sequences are SGHTA and FQGNSA. This CDR3 region has 14 residues. DNA for the CDR3: TGTGCCAGCAGCATGGGACAGGGGTACAATGAGCAGTTCTTC. This gives the protein CASSMGQGYNEQFF.

V usage is TRBV10-3 and J usage is TRBJ1-3; D is perhaps TRBD1 (5 bases). This CDR3 region has 17 residues. The germline CDR1 and CDR2 sequences are ENHRY and SYGVKD. V was shortened by 0 bases and J by 1 base, with 13 bases between the two germline ends. The CDR3 DNA sequence: TGTGCCATCAGTGAGTCGAGAGGACAAGGTTCTGGAAACACCATATATTTT. Residues: CAISESRGQGSGNTIYF.

The chain uses TRBV29-1 and TRBJ2-7; 11 nucleotides line up with TRBD2. V shed 6 bases and J 6 bases; nucleotides not matched to a gene: 7. The germline V gene has CDR1 SQVTM and CDR2 ANQGSEA. The CDR3 covers 13 residues. CDR3: CSVLAGGGGEQYF. DNA of the CDR3: TGCAGCGTCCTAGCGGGAGGTGGGGGCGAGCAGTACTTC.

The gene calls are TRBV7-9 and TRBJ2-3; 8 nucleotides agree with TRBD2. The junction had 7 bases not matched to a gene; V was cut back by 3 bases and J by 5 bases. In germline, CDR1 is SEHNR, CDR2 FQNEAQ (reference sequence). This CDR3 contains 15 residues. The CDR3 region is CASSFLAGGGDTQYF. The DNA of the CDR3 is TGTGCCAGCAGCTTTTTGGCGGGAGGCGGAGATACGCAGTATTTT.

The J gene is TRBJ2-3, the V gene TRBV28; 10 bases are a match to TRBD2. The CDR3 has 16 amino acids. The germline CDR1 and CDR2 sequences are MDHEN and SYDVKM. J was trimmed by 0 bases and V by 5 bases; bases with no gene match: 5. In DNA, the CDR3 is TGTGCCAGCAGTCAAGCGGGAGGGCGTAGCACAGATACGCAGTATTTT. It translates to CASSQAGGRSTDTQYF.

V gene TRBV6-6 combines with J gene TRBJ2-1; 8 positions match TRBD1. The V gene end was trimmed by 5 bases and the J gene end by 2 bases; junction bases not matched to a gene: 2. Germline V gives CDR1 MNHNY, CDR2 SVGAGI (reference sequence). CDR3 length: 14 amino acids. The CDR3 DNA reads TGTGCCAGCAGTAGGACAGGGACCTACAATGAGCAGTTCTTC. This encodes CASSRTGTYNEQFF.

The chain links TRBV5-4 to TRBJ2-3; D call uncertain. This CDR3 has 16 amino acids. CDR1 and CDR2 from the germline V gene are SGHNT and YYREEE (reference sequence). Trimming removed 0 bases from V and 2 bases from J, with 13 bases in between. For the CDR3, the DNA is TGTGCCAGCAGCTTGGGGTTAAGTCCCTACACAGATACGCAGTATTTT. It encodes CASSLGLSPYTDTQYF.

The chain uses TRBV7-2 and TRBJ2-7; possible D gene TRBD1, 5 bases. V dropped 5 bases and J dropped 0 bases, with 14 bases sitting between them. CDR3 size: 15 residues. Germline lookup yields CDR1 SGHTA and CDR2 FQGNSA. The CDR3 region is CASSTQVSFSYEQYF. The CDR3 nucleotides are TGTGCCAGCAGCACACAGGTATCCTTCTCCTACGAGCAGTACTTC.

About this clone: This sample includes further DNA sequences coding for the same CDR3. The rearrangement links TRBV28 to TRBJ1-4; D is perhaps TRBD1 (6 bases). V gave up 6 bases and J gave up 5 bases, with 10 bases separating them. The germline CDR1 and CDR2 sequences are MDHEN and SYDVKM. There are 13 residues in the CDR3. The CDR3 nucleotides are TGTGCCAGCAGCCTAGACAGGAATGAAAAACTGTTTTTT. It specifies CASSLDRNEKLFF.

CDR3 in amino acids: CASRIQGSGYTF. The CDR3, as DNA: TGTGCCAGCAGGATACAGGGGTCTGGCTACACCTTC. The chain couples TRBV6-6 to TRBJ1-2, with 7 nucleotides matching TRBD1. The germline V gene encodes CDR1 MNHNY and CDR2 SVGAGI (reference sequence). This CDR3 spans 12 amino acids. V trimming: 6 bases; J trimming: 7 bases; junction bases outside the gene matches: 5.

The rearrangement joins TRBV7-2 to TRBJ2-1, with D tentatively TRBD2 (5 bases). This CDR3 region has 16 residues. The V gene lost 5 bases and the J gene lost 0 bases, with 14 bases spanning the gap. Germline V gene sequence: CDR1 SGHTA, CDR2 FQGNSA. DNA of the CDR3: TGTGCCAGCAGCCGTACTACAGCGGTCTCCTACAATGAGCAGTTCTTC. The encoded protein is CASSRTTAVSYNEQFF.

The genes are TRBV29-1 and TRBJ2-3; the D gene is possibly TRBD1 (6 bases). Germline V gene lookup returns CDR1 SQVTM and CDR2 ANQGSEA. V lost 4 bases and J 1 base, leaving 9 bases between the germline ends. This CDR3 spans 13 amino acids. The CDR3 loop reads CSVAPGGTDTQYF. In nucleotides, the CDR3 is TGCAGCGTTGCGCCAGGGGGCACAGATACGCAGTATTTT.

J is TRBJ2-7 and V is TRBV7-9; the match to TRBD2 covers 13 bases. Germline-derived CDR1 and CDR2 are SEHNR and FQNEAQ (reference sequence). The junction had 4 bases not matched to a gene; V was cut back by 3 bases and J by 2 bases. The CDR3 totals 16 residues. CDR3 amino acids: CASSFGTSGIPYEQYF. For the CDR3, the DNA is TGTGCCAGCAGCTTCGGGACTAGCGGGATCCCCTACGAGCAGTACTTC. The variable domain in full, with the rest retrieved from reference TRBV7-9 and TRBJ2-7, is DTGVSQNPRHKITKRGQNVTFRCDPISEHNRLYWYRQTLGQGPEFLTYFQNEAQLEKSRLLSDRFSAERPKGSFSTLEIQRTEQGDSAMYLCASSFGTSGIPYEQYFGPGTRLTVT.

The chain recombines TRBV28 with TRBJ2-7; tentatively, D is TRBD2 (5 bases). CDR3 length equals 13 residues. CDR1 and CDR2 (germline): MDHEN, SYDVKM. Between the trimmed V and J ends, which lost 7 bases and 2 bases, there was a span of 12 bases. CDR3 coding DNA: TGTGCCAGCAACGGACTCCCTCCCTACGAGCAGTACTTC. Translation gives CASNGLPPYEQYF.

This chain joins TRBV14 and TRBJ1-4; TRBD1 might be the D (6 bases). The CDR3 has 16 amino acids. V was trimmed by 4 bases and J by 8 bases, leaving 20 bases between them. Germline CDR1 and CDR2: SGHDN and FVKESK. The CDR3 DNA sequence: TGTGCCAGCAGCCCCCGATTTAAAGGGGGGGACGAAAAACTGTTTTTT. Its translation is CASSPRFKGGDEKLFF.

This clone was detected once. The chain joins TRBV5-1 to TRBJ2-7; TRBD2 agrees at 11 bases. The germline V gene encodes CDR1 SGHRS and CDR2 YFSETQ. The junction had 9 bases not matched to a gene; V was cut back by 1 base and J by 9 bases. The CDR3 sequence is 15 residues long. This CDR3 reads CASSLFLAGGDGQYF. The CDR3 DNA is TGCGCCAGCAGCTTGTTTCTAGCGGGAGGAGACGGGCAGTACTTC.

The V gene is TRBV19, the J gene TRBJ2-5; 7 bases agree with TRBD1. This CDR3 is 15 amino acids long. The junction had 6 bases not matched to a gene; V was cut back by 1 base and J by 4 bases. Germline V gene sequence: CDR1 LNHDA, CDR2 SQIVND (reference sequence). CDR3 bases: TGTGCCAGTAGTATAGCACAGGGGAGAGGAGAGACCCAGTACTTC. Translating it yields CASSIAQGRGETQYF.

V usage is TRBV5-6 and J usage is TRBJ2-2; 7 bases fit TRBD2. Germline CDR1 SGHDT, CDR2 YYEEEE. Unmatched junction bases numbered 6, after V lost 5 bases and J lost 2 bases. This CDR3 has 15 amino acids. As DNA, the CDR3 is TGTGCCAGCAGGGGGGGACTACTCAACACCGGGGAGCTGTTTTTT. Amino acid sequence: CASRGGLLNTGELFF.

The CDR3 protein is CASSQGTVANYGYTF. The CDR3 DNA follows: TGTGCCAGCAGCCAAGGCACAGTTGCTAACTATGGCTACACCTTC. The chain recombines TRBV3-1 (or the pseudogene TRBV3-2) with TRBJ1-2; D is undetermined. This CDR3 has 15 amino acids. V shed 1 base and J shed 0 bases, with 9 bases lying between them. In germline, CDR1 is LGHDT, CDR2 YNNKEL (reference sequence).

This rearrangement joins TRBV9 to TRBJ2-5, with a possible D match to TRBD1 (5 bases). Trimming removed 3 bases at V and 5 bases at J, with 20 bases between. Germline values: CDR1 SGDLS, CDR2 YYNGEE. The CDR3 length is 16 residues. Here the CDR3 reads CASSEGLVGRRETQYF. In DNA form, the CDR3 reads TGTGCCAGCAGCGAGGGGTTAGTTGGCAGGCGGGAGACCCAGTACTTC.

This clone was seen once. The CDR3 loop is CASSSRTGGNTEAFF. As DNA, the CDR3 is TGTGCCAGCAGTTCCAGGACAGGGGGGAACACTGAAGCTTTCTTT. The genes are TRBV6-5 and TRBJ1-1, with 10 bases identical to TRBD1. This CDR3 region has 15 residues. Germline CDR1 is MNHEY and CDR2 is SVGAGI. With V trimmed by 4 bases and J by 1 base, 3 bases remained unmatched.

Only a few counts were recorded for this clone. The genes are TRBV5-1 and TRBJ1-1, with 7 bases lining up with TRBD1. Trimming removed 0 bases from V and 11 bases from J; junction bases left unmatched: 13. The CDR3 sequence is 15 residues long. Per germline, CDR1 SGHRS and CDR2 YFSETQ. Here the CDR3 DNA reads TGCGCCAGCAGCTTGGACATAGAACGGACAGGCGGGGCTTTCTTT. Amino acid sequence: CASSLDIERTGGAFF.

The V and J genes are TRBV27 and TRBJ1-1, with D maybe TRBD1 (6 bases). The CDR3 length is 17 residues. The V end lost 4 bases, the J end lost 0 bases, and 18 bases lay between the germline ends. Germline CDR1 and CDR2: MNHEY and SMNVEV (reference sequence). The CDR3, as DNA: TGTGCCAGCAGTTGGGCCTCCGGGGGGACAATGAACACTGAAGCTTTCTTT. Amino acid sequence: CASSWASGGTMNTEAFF.

CDR3 sequence: CASSINTNTGELFF. The CDR3 DNA reads TGTGCCAGTAGTATTAACACGAACACCGGGGAGCTGTTTTTT. V and J are TRBV19 and TRBJ2-2; D is unresolved. Germline CDR1 and CDR2: LNHDA and SQIVND (reference sequence). Deletions cut 3 bases from V and 0 bases from J, with 5 bases between. The CDR3 has 14 amino acids. Complete variable domain (other parts from reference TRBV19 and TRBJ2-2): DGGITQSPKYLFRKEGQNVTLSCEQNLNHDAMYWYRQDPGQGLRLIYYSQIVNDFQKGDIAEGYSVSREKKESFPLTVTSAQKNPTAFYLCASSINTNTGELFFGEGSRLTVL.